A selection of T cell receptor beta chains follows, all from one sample in a study of low-dose radiotherapy and immunotherapy resistance in tumors. TCRdb re-derived calls from the reads in MiXCR, one entry per CDR3 protein. The sample yields about 100,000 distinct CDR3 sequences, roughly 20% seen once. The specimen comprised PBMCs, sampled after low-dose radiotherapy plus immunotherapy. These receptors all come from a male donor with prostate cancer. The CDR3 runs from the conserved cysteine through the conserved F or W. The order of the fields is CDR3 protein, CDR3 DNA, D gene, J gene, V gene, clone size. D genes are given only for firm matches. Size is omitted from some rows. Given values are once, few, many or a class for expanded clones.

CSARAIGGDYGYTF | TGCAGTGCTAGAGCTATTGGGGGGGATTATGGCTACACCTTC | NA | TRBJ1-2 | TRBV20-1 | many
CASSQDRQPQPRHF | TGCGCCAGCAGCCAAGACCGGCAGCCTCAGCCCCGGCATTTT | NA | TRBJ1-5 | TRBV4-1 | NA
CASSLAGLVETQYF | TGTGCCAGCAGTCTAGCGGGGCTTGTCGAGACCCAGTACTTC | TRBD2 | TRBJ2-5 | TRBV6-2/TRBV6-3 | many
CSATGDQETQYF | TGCAGTGCTACAGGGGACCAAGAGACCCAGTACTTC | NA | TRBJ2-5 | TRBV20-1 | many
CASSFYTGTEAFF | TGTGCCAGCAGCTTTTATACGGGCACTGAAGCTTTCTTT | NA | TRBJ1-1 | TRBV7-3 | many
CASSESRWGYTIYF | TGCGCCAGCAGTGAGTCGAGATGGGGCTATACCATATATTTT | NA | TRBJ1-3 | TRBV10-2 | many
CASTVFAAADTQYF | TGTGCCAGCACCGTTTTCGCCGCCGCAGATACGCAGTATTTT | NA | TRBJ2-3 | TRBV11-2 | NA
CSVSRDLAVMNTEAFF | TGCAGTGTTTCGAGGGATCTGGCGGTCATGAACACTGAAGCTTTCTTT | NA | TRBJ1-1 | TRBV20-1 | many
CASSLLPGPYGYTF | TGTGCCAGCAGTTTATTGCCGGGGCCCTATGGCTACACCTTC | NA | TRBJ1-2 | TRBV28 | NA
CASSFRLLGASQETQYF | TGTGCCAGCAGTTTCAGGCTTTTGGGGGCCTCACAAGAGACCCAGTACTTC | NA | TRBJ2-5 | TRBV28 | NA
CASSAGTEEQFF | TGTGCCAGCAGCGCGGGGACAGAAGAGCAGTTCTTC | NA | TRBJ2-1 | TRBV2 | NA
CASSQDVGGGSYEQYF | TGTGCCAGCAGCCAAGATGTAGGTGGCGGGTCCTACGAGCAGTACTTC | NA | TRBJ2-7 | TRBV4-2 | many
CASSLPGFSGNTIYF | TGTGCCAGCAGTTTACCAGGGTTCTCTGGAAACACCATATATTTT | NA | TRBJ1-3 | TRBV27 | NA
CSAGRQGYEQYF | TGCAGTGCTGGACGACAGGGCTACGAGCAGTACTTC | TRBD1 | TRBJ2-7 | TRBV20-1 | many
CASGPGQLQETQYF | TGTGCCAGCGGGCCGGGACAGTTACAAGAGACCCAGTACTTC | TRBD1 | TRBJ2-5 | TRBV11-2 | NA
CASSQTGGTSYEQYF | TGTGCCAGCAGCCAGACAGGGGGTACCTCCTACGAGCAGTACTTC | TRBD1 | TRBJ2-7 | TRBV12-3/TRBV12-4 | NA
CASSPSGTSTDTQYF | TGTGCCAGCTCACCGAGCGGGACTAGCACAGATACGCAGTATTTT | TRBD2 | TRBJ2-3 | TRBV18 | NA
CSVGRVEYEQYF | TGCAGCGTTGGCCGAGTTGAATACGAGCAGTACTTC | NA | TRBJ2-7 | TRBV29-1 | many
CSVEDRGQGSREQFF | TGCAGCGTTGAAGATCGAGGACAGGGTAGCCGGGAGCAGTTCTTC | TRBD1 | TRBJ2-1 | TRBV29-1 | few
CASSFGGYTEAFF | TGTGCCAGCAGCTTCGGGGGATACACTGAAGCTTTCTTT | NA | TRBJ1-1 | TRBV5-4 | many
CASRVSWGRETQYF | TGTGCCAGCAGGGTTAGCTGGGGGCGAGAGACCCAGTACTTC | NA | TRBJ2-5 | TRBV6-1 | many
CASSKAGGGEAFF | TGTGCCAGCAGCAAAGCGGGGGGTGGGGAAGCTTTCTTT | NA | TRBJ1-1 | TRBV12-3/TRBV12-4 | many
CASSLQAVENIQYF | TGTGCCAGCAGCTTGCAAGCGGTGGAAAACATTCAGTACTTC | NA | TRBJ2-4 | TRBV5-4 | many
CASSSQGRNNEQFF | TGTGCCAGCAGTTCTCAGGGCCGAAACAATGAGCAGTTCTTC | NA | TRBJ2-1 | TRBV2 | many
CASSRWDSSNYGYTF | TGTGCCAGCAGCCGCTGGGACAGCTCTAACTATGGCTACACCTTC | TRBD1 | TRBJ1-2 | TRBV28 | NA
CASSVQLSNQPQHF | TGTGCCAGCAGTGTTCAGCTGAGCAATCAGCCCCAGCATTTT | NA | TRBJ1-5 | TRBV6-1 | many
CSARDRTRGTQYF | TGCAGTGCTAGAGACCGGACTAGGGGGACCCAGTACTTC | TRBD2 | TRBJ2-5 | TRBV20-1 | many
CASSPGVLSHTDTQYF | TGTGCCAGCAGTCCAGGAGTCCTTAGTCACACAGATACGCAGTATTTT | NA | TRBJ2-3 | TRBV12-3/TRBV12-4 | few